The 25 T cell receptor beta chains reported below all come from one sample, sequenced in a study of PD-1 blockade in classical Hodgkin lymphoma. Patients all relapsed after autologous stem cell transplantation, and there was variation in brentuximab vedotin exposure. By magnetic negative selection, CD4+ T cells were purified from thawed PBMCs. Profiled with immunoSEQ multiplex PCR; TCRdb holds only in-frame clones, not every one. The sample yields 17,000 or so clones, around four fifths seen once. The material was CD4+ T cells from blood, obtained at baseline. The receptors shown here come from a human donor with classical Hodgkin lymphoma.

CDR3 nucleotides: TGCAGCGTTGAAGGCGGACAGGGATTATGGTATGGCTACACCTTC. Residues: CSVEGGQGLWYGYTF. The chain recombines TRBV29-1 with TRBJ1-2, with TRBD1 matching over 8 bases. CDR3 length: 15 amino acids. V dropped 1 base and J dropped 5; count of bases not matched to a gene: 9. CDR1 SQVTM and CDR2 ANQGSEA come from the germline V gene.

The V gene is TRBV10-3, the J gene TRBJ2-1, with 9 bases lining up with TRBD2. This CDR3 comprises 12 residues. V shed 6 bases, J shed 8 bases, and the junction held 2 bases outside the gene matches. Germline V CDR1 and CDR2: ENHRY, SYGVKD. The CDR3 loop reads CAIRGLADEQFF. CDR3 in DNA: TGTGCCATCAGGGGACTAGCAGATGAGCAGTTCTTC.

The J gene is TRBJ2-7, the V gene TRBV4-1; tentative D call: TRBD1 (6 bases). CDR3 length: 18 amino acids. The germline CDR1 and CDR2 sequences are MGHRA and YSYEKL. Between the trimmed V and J ends, which lost 0 bases and 0 bases, there was a span of 18 bases. The CDR3 sequence: CASSQDEPNRVFSYEQYF. Written as DNA, the CDR3 is TGCGCCAGCAGCCAAGATGAGCCCAACAGGGTCTTCTCCTACGAGCAGTACTTC.

The chain carries TRBV23-1 and TRBJ2-7, with TRBD1 matching 8 bases. TRBV23-1 is flagged as an ORF with uncertain function. V shed 4 bases, J shed 3 bases, and the junction held 5 bases outside the gene matches. The CDR3 contains 14 residues. CDR3 in amino acids: CASSLRTGHYEQYF. In DNA form, the CDR3 reads TGCGCCAGCAGTCTGAGGACAGGGCACTACGAGCAGTACTTC.

The chain employs TRBV2 and TRBJ2-1; D is undetermined. The V and J ends lost 4 bases and 3 bases respectively, with 13 bases between them. The CDR3 covers 15 residues. Per germline, CDR1 SNHLY and CDR2 FYNNEI. CDR3 sequence (DNA): TGTGCCAGCAGTGTCGGCGGATACAACTACAATGAGCAGTTCTTC. As protein: CASSVGGYNYNEQFF.

The chain combines TRBV27 with TRBJ2-1, with D unresolved. The germline V gene has CDR1 MNHEY and CDR2 SMNVEV (reference sequence). CDR3 length: 16 amino acids. V dropped 1 base and J dropped 0 bases, with 10 bases sitting between them. CDR3 in amino acids: CASSLFQRSSYNEQFF. The CDR3, as DNA: TGTGCCAGCAGTTTATTCCAGAGAAGCTCCTACAATGAGCAGTTCTTC.

The V gene is TRBV7-9, the J gene TRBJ2-3; 10 bases agree with TRBD2. The CDR3 spans 15 residues. Germline V gives CDR1 SEHNR, CDR2 FQNEAQ (reference sequence). The V segment lost 6 bases and the J segment 0 bases; nucleotides outside the gene matches: 3. The CDR3 region is CASSRTSGSTDTQYF. Here the CDR3 DNA reads TGTGCCAGCAGTCGGACTAGCGGTAGCACAGATACGCAGTATTTT.

This clone has a handful of counts. The chain carries TRBV5-1 and TRBJ1-1; D might be TRBD1 (5 bases). Germline V lookup: CDR1 SGHRS, CDR2 YFSETQ. Trimming pared 0 bases from V and 1 base from J, leaving 7 bases between. CDR3 length: 14 amino acids. The CDR3 coding sequence is TGCGCCAGCAGCTTGGGGGACTCGAACACTGAAGCTTTCTTT. Translation gives CASSLGDSNTEAFF.

There are a few counts of this clone. V and J are TRBV6-4 and TRBJ1-5; D remains ambiguous. CDR3 length: 13 residues. The ends were cut back, 2 bases at V and 4 bases at J, with 6 bases in the middle. Per the germline V gene, CDR1 is MRHNA and CDR2 is SNTAGT. The CDR3 region has the DNA TGTGCCAGCAGTGACGAGGAGAATCAGCCCCAGCATTTT. Translation: CASSDEENQPQHF.

In its sample, this clone was seen once. V is TRBV10-3 and J is TRBJ1-1; D is uncertain. CDR1 is ENHRY, CDR2 SYGVKD, per germline. CDR3 length: 16 residues. V lost 0 bases and J 5 bases, leaving 16 bases between the germline ends. The CDR3 region has the DNA TGTGCCATCAGTGAGTCAACCCAAGGAGGGAGGACTGAAGCTTTCTTT. Encoded protein: CAISESTQGGRTEAFF.

The chain has TRBV10-1 and TRBJ2-1, with 9 bases aligning to TRBD2. V lost 0 bases and J lost 7; bases outside the gene matches: 13. Germline lookup yields CDR1 WNHNN and CDR2 SYGVQD (reference sequence). This CDR3 comprises 18 residues. Here the CDR3 reads CASSESVTSGCLGNEQFF. As DNA, the CDR3 is TGCGCCAGCAGTGAGTCTGTAACTAGCGGGTGTCTTGGGAATGAGCAGTTCTTC.

The chain combines TRBV18 with TRBJ1-1; D remains unclear. CDR1 is KGHSH, CDR2 LQKENI, per germline. This CDR3 is built from 14 residues. Trimming removed 4 bases at V and 2 bases at J, with 11 bases between. CDR3 DNA sequence: TGTGCCAGCTCACAGGCCCAGAGTAACACTGAAGCTTTCTTT. Amino acids: CASSQAQSNTEAFF.

The genes are TRBV6-5 and TRBJ1-5; no firm D call. The CDR3 runs to 13 residues. Trimming pared 5 bases from V and 2 bases from J, leaving 7 bases between. Germline values: CDR1 MNHEY, CDR2 SVGAGI. This chain's CDR3 is CASSPSGNQPQHF. In nucleotides, the CDR3 is TGTGCCAGCAGTCCATCCGGCAATCAGCCCCAGCATTTT.

The chain combines TRBV19 with TRBJ2-7, with 8 bases matching TRBD1. Germline-derived CDR1 and CDR2 are LNHDA and SQIVND (reference sequence). The junction had 7 bases not matched to a gene; V was cut back by 7 bases and J by 2 bases. The CDR3 loop spans 14 amino acids. The DNA of the CDR3 is TGTGCCAGTAATTGGGGGACAGGAGCCTACGAGCAGTACTTC. It specifies CASNWGTGAYEQYF.

DNA of the CDR3: TGTGCCAGCAGCTTAGGGAGCCAGTATGAGCAGTTCTTC. Its translation: CASSLGSQYEQFF. This sequence joins TRBV7-8 and TRBJ2-1, with D uncertain. CDR1 SGHVS and CDR2 FQNEAQ come from the germline V gene. V lost 1 base, J lost 8 bases, and 9 bases lay in between. This CDR3 is 13 amino acids long.

The chain recombines TRBV7-2 with TRBJ2-7; tentatively, D is TRBD2 (6 bases). Trimming shortened V by 2 bases and J by 1 base, and 24 bases separated the two germline ends. Per the germline V gene, CDR1 is SGHTA and CDR2 is FQGNSA. The CDR3 contains 19 residues. In DNA form, the CDR3 reads TGTGCCAGCAGCTTATTATCCGGGAGTAGTGAAATATTGTCCTACGAGCAGTACTTC. This codes for CASSLLSGSSEILSYEQYF.

This sequence joins TRBV6-1 and TRBJ2-5; D perhaps matches TRBD1 (5 bases). The V end lost 4 bases, the J end lost 2 bases, and 8 bases lay between the germline ends. The CDR3 runs to 13 residues. CDR1 and CDR2 from the germline V gene are MNHNS and SASEGT. The CDR3: CASSVAGQETQYF. The CDR3 coding sequence is TGTGCCAGCAGTGTGGCAGGGCAAGAGACCCAGTACTTC.

The V and J genes are TRBV7-3 and TRBJ2-1; D gene unclear. This CDR3 contains 13 residues. V lost 0 bases and J 9 bases, leaving 9 bases between the germline ends. Germline CDR1 SGHTA, CDR2 FQGTGA. The CDR3 DNA sequence: TGTGCCAGCAGCTTAACGAGGCTTACTGAGCAGTTCTTC. This encodes CASSLTRLTEQFF.

The rearrangement links TRBV19 to TRBJ1-5, with 8 bases fitting TRBD1. This CDR3 spans 13 amino acids. V lost 5 bases, J lost 6 bases, and 3 bases stayed unmatched. CDR1 is LNHDA and CDR2 is SQIVND in the germline V gene (reference sequence). CDR3 sequence (DNA): TGTGCCAGTAGTGTACAGGGGGTTCAGCCCCAGCATTTT. Its protein product is CASSVQGVQPQHF.

The chain carries TRBV5-6 and TRBJ2-7; 7 bases agree with TRBD1. Looked up from germline, CDR1 is SGHDT and CDR2 is YYEEEE. The CDR3 loop spans 15 amino acids. V lost 5 bases, J lost 3 bases, and 11 bases stayed unmatched. CDR3 in DNA: TGTGCCAGCAGTCGAACCGGGACAGAACTCTACGAGCAGTACTTC. Encoded protein: CASSRTGTELYEQYF.

Only a few counts were recorded for this clone. The chain employs TRBV30 and TRBJ1-5; possibly TRBD1 for D (5 bases). Deletions cut 4 bases from V and 5 bases from J, with 12 bases between. This CDR3 is 13 amino acids long. Germline V gives CDR1 GTSNPN, CDR2 SVGIG (reference sequence). The DNA for the CDR3 is TGTGCCTGGAATCGACAGCTTGATCAGCCCCAGCATTTT. Translated, it gives CAWNRQLDQPQHF.

This clone was detected a few times. V and J are TRBV6-6 and TRBJ2-7; the D is unclear. Between the trimmed V and J ends, which lost 7 bases and 0 bases, there was a span of 10 bases. CDR1 MNHNY and CDR2 SVGAGI come from the germline V gene (reference sequence). This CDR3 spans 13 amino acids. The CDR3 DNA reads TGTGCCAGCATGACGGGTAGCTCCTACGAGCAGTACTTC. The encoded protein is CASMTGSSYEQYF.

This clone was picked up one time. The V gene is TRBV7-2, the J gene TRBJ2-7; no reliable D call. The CDR3 is 12 amino acids. Looked up from germline, CDR1 is SGHTA and CDR2 is FQGNSA. V lost 5 bases and J 2 bases, leaving 7 bases between the germline ends. The CDR3 loop is CASSPETYEQYF. The CDR3 DNA sequence: TGTGCCAGCAGCCCCGAAACCTACGAGCAGTACTTC. The full variable domain, its missing parts supplied by reference TRBV7-2 and TRBJ2-7, is GAGVSQSPSNKVTEKGKDVELRCDPISGHTALYWYRQSLGQGLEFLIYFQGNSAPDKSGLPSDRFSAERTGGSVSTLTIQRTQQEDSAVYLCASSPETYEQYFGPGTRLTVT.

This chain joins TRBV18 and TRBJ1-4; 7 nucleotides line up with TRBD1. CDR1 is KGHSH and CDR2 is LQKENI in the germline V gene. V lost 6 bases to trimming and J lost 3 bases; unmatched junction nucleotides: 1. This CDR3 region has 13 residues. The CDR3 DNA follows: TGTGCCAGCTCCACAGGGGCTAATGAAAAACTGTTTTTT. Protein: CASSTGANEKLFF.

The chain uses TRBV23-1 and TRBJ1-2, with D possibly being TRBD1 (5 bases). TRBV23-1 carries the ORF label, with uncertain function. V lost 2 bases to trimming and J lost 7 bases, with 17 bases between them. This CDR3 has 15 amino acids. The CDR3 DNA sequence: TGCGCCAGCAGTCAACGACCCCGGGAGAGGGGTGGCTACACCTTC. Amino acids: CASSQRPRERGGYTF.